The TCR beta chain described here comes from a study of cytomegalovirus exposure and HLA in healthy donors. Study summary: Tens of millions of unique TCRs from HLA-typed donors made up an early data release. Overall study results and limits: The study listed roughly 160 cytomegalovirus-associated TCR beta chains. Relative to equally common others, HLA-associated TCR beta chains showed greater clonal expansion in a later analysis.

The CDR3 consists of 14 residues. Germline assignment: CDR1 GTSNPN and CDR2 SVGIG (reference sequence). The germline V and J ends were trimmed by 3 bases and 6 bases, with 15 bases remaining between them. With respect to this clone: Its matching antigen is unknown.

13 Jbeta primers and 60 Vbeta primers were used for the PCR. TCRdb's table, derived via immunoSEQ multiplex PCR, lists solely in-frame clones and lacks some. Here the sample spans about 57,000 clones, 60% to 75% being singletons. This receptor was obtained from a woman aged 45-59 years in good health and CMV-seronegative. Sequencing used PBMCs. This sequence joins TRBV30 and TRBJ2-1; tentatively, D is TRBD2 (5 bases). As DNA, the CDR3 is TGTGCCTGGAGCGCTGGGCGGGCCGGCAATGAGCAGTTCTTC. Translating gives CAWSAGRAGNEQFF.